The 23 T cell receptor beta chains reported below all come from one sample, sequenced in a study of control samples from healthy donors and cancer patients. The data were produced by immunoSEQ multiplex PCR, yet TCRdb's version contains in-frame clones alone and is incomplete. The sample includes under 300,000 clones, more than 65% of them seen just once. Sequencing was done on a sample of PBMCs. The source is a woman in her fifties or sixties with lung cancer.

J is TRBJ2-3 and V is TRBV3-1 (or the pseudogene TRBV3-2); TRBD2 aligns across 13 bases. Germline assignment: CDR1 LGHDT and CDR2 YNNKEL (reference sequence). V shed 6 bases and J 6 bases; nucleotides not matched to a gene: 9. The CDR3 covers 16 residues. The CDR3 here is CASSPGTSGEGDTQYF. The CDR3 region has the DNA TGTGCCAGCAGTCCCGGGACTAGCGGGGAGGGGGATACGCAGTATTTT.

The rearrangement uses TRBV28 and TRBJ1-2, with TRBD1 identical over 11 bases. Germline trimming cut 6 bases from V and 4 bases from J; bases unmatched to any gene: 7. CDR1 is MDHEN, CDR2 SYDVKM, per germline. The CDR3 totals 15 residues. The CDR3 sequence is CASSPTGTGGYGYTF. CDR3 sequence (DNA): TGTGCCAGCAGCCCTACCGGGACAGGGGGCTATGGCTACACCTTC.

This clone has just one count. J is TRBJ2-2 and V is TRBV7-8, with no clear D. CDR3 length: 12 residues. The V and J ends lost 1 base and 7 bases respectively, with 4 bases between them. Germline values: CDR1 SGHVS, CDR2 FQNEAQ. The CDR3 region is CASSLVGGELFF. CDR3 nucleotide sequence: TGTGCCAGCAGCTTAGTCGGCGGGGAGCTGTTTTTT.

The chain joins TRBV6-1 to TRBJ2-7; tentatively, D is TRBD1 or TRBD2 (5 bases each). CDR1 and CDR2 from the germline V gene are MNHNS and SASEGT. V was trimmed by 2 bases and J by 2 bases, leaving 13 bases between them. There are 15 residues in the CDR3. This CDR3 reads CASSERAGSPYEQYF. The DNA for the CDR3 is TGTGCCAGCAGTGAACGGGCAGGGAGTCCCTACGAGCAGTACTTC.

This chain uses TRBV6-2 or TRBV6-3 with TRBJ2-1; D remains unclear. The CDR3 contains 16 residues. V lost 2 bases and J lost 0, with 11 bases in between. Per germline, CDR1 MNHEY and CDR2 SVGEGT. The DNA for the CDR3 is TGTGCCAGCAGTTACGGTAGTCAGAGCTCCTACAATGAGCAGTTCTTC. Amino acids: CASSYGSQSSYNEQFF.

This clone was seen a handful of times. This chain uses TRBV16 with TRBJ2-7; the D is unclear. CDR3 length: 12 residues. CDR1 and CDR2 from the germline V gene are KGHSY and FQNENV. V was shortened by 2 bases and J by 4 bases, with 6 bases between the two germline ends. Here the CDR3 DNA reads TGTGCCAGCAGCCAACAACTATACGAGCAGTACTTC. Protein: CASSQQLYEQYF.

This clone has just a few counts. V and J are TRBV19 and TRBJ1-2; TRBD1 matches 7 bases. Trimming cost V 5 bases and J 4 bases; bases outside gene matches: 7. The CDR3 runs to 14 residues. Germline loops: CDR1 LNHDA, CDR2 SQIVND (reference sequence). CDR3 sequence (DNA): TGTGCCAGTAGTTCGACCGGGACAGCCTATGGCTACACCTTC. Translated, it gives CASSSTGTAYGYTF. Combining the CDR3 with reference TRBV19 and TRBJ1-2 gives the whole variable domain DGGITQSPKYLFRKEGQNVTLSCEQNLNHDAMYWYRQDPGQGLRLIYYSQIVNDFQKGDIAEGYSVSREKKESFPLTVTSAQKNPTAFYLCASSSTGTAYGYTFGSGTRLTVV.

The rearrangement links TRBV19 to TRBJ2-5; D remains ambiguous. V was pared by 1 base and J by 1 base, with 10 bases between. Germline V lookup: CDR1 LNHDA, CDR2 SQIVND (reference sequence). The CDR3 is made up of 15 amino acids. As DNA, the CDR3 is TGTGCCAGTAGTATAGGTATGGGCAGCCAAGAGACCCAGTACTTC. Amino acid sequence: CASSIGMGSQETQYF.

This clone has at least ten counts. The chain carries TRBV5-1 and TRBJ2-5, with 10 bases identical to TRBD1. The CDR3 totals 14 residues. Germline assignment: CDR1 SGHRS and CDR2 YFSETQ. V lost 4 bases and J lost 4; bases outside the gene matches: 4. The CDR3 sequence is CASSTRDRGETQYF. As DNA, the CDR3 is TGCGCCAGCAGCACCCGGGACAGGGGAGAGACCCAGTACTTC.

The chain couples TRBV27 to TRBJ1-6; possible D gene TRBD1, 6 bases. CDR1 and CDR2 (germline): MNHEY, SMNVEV (reference sequence). The CDR3 has 17 amino acids. Trimming shortened V by 0 bases and J by 6 bases, and 15 bases separated the two germline ends. CDR3 coding DNA: TGTGCCAGCAGTTTATCTAAATTGACAGGATTTAATTCACCCCTCCACTTT. Residues: CASSLSKLTGFNSPLHF.

This rearrangement joins TRBV7-2 to TRBJ2-4, with 9 bases matching TRBD1. This CDR3 region has 12 residues. Germline loops: CDR1 SGHTA, CDR2 FQGNSA. Trimming took 5 bases from V and 8 from J; bases not matched to a gene: 1. The CDR3 reads CASSGTGHIQYF. Written as DNA, the CDR3 is TGTGCCAGCAGCGGGACAGGGCACATTCAGTACTTC. The full variable domain, with the rest looked up from reference TRBV7-2 and TRBJ2-4, is GAGVSQSPSNKVTEKGKDVELRCDPISGHTALYWYRQSLGQGLEFLIYFQGNSAPDKSGLPSDRFSAERTGGSVSTLTIQRTQQEDSAVYLCASSGTGHIQYFGAGTRLSVL.

There are a few counts of this clone. This chain links TRBV29-1 with TRBJ1-1; TRBD1 aligns across 8 bases. The ends lost 7 bases at V and 2 bases at J; junction bases unmatched: 3. CDR1 is SQVTM and CDR2 is ANQGSEA in the germline V gene. This CDR3 is 12 amino acids long. This chain's CDR3 is CSGDRHNTEAFF. In DNA, the CDR3 is TGCAGCGGGGACAGGCATAACACTGAAGCTTTCTTT.

The CDR3 DNA is TGCAGCGTTGAAGGGGGGGGAGGCACAGAGACCCAGTACTTC. This gives the protein CSVEGGGGTETQYF. The chain is built from TRBV29-1 and TRBJ2-5, with 7 bases identical to TRBD2. The germline gives CDR1 SQVTM, CDR2 ANQGSEA. J lost 4 bases, V lost 1 base, and 6 bases had no gene match. The CDR3 has 14 residues.

This clone was observed once. V gene TRBV20-1 combines with J gene TRBJ2-7; D ambiguous. Germline V gene sequence: CDR1 DFQATT, CDR2 SNEGSKA (reference sequence). The CDR3 consists of 11 residues. The V and J ends lost 1 base and 5 bases respectively, with 6 bases between them. CDR3 nucleotides: TGCAGTGCTAGAGCAGGCCACGAGCAGTACTTC. Residues: CSARAGHEQYF.

CDR3 coding DNA: TGTGCCAGTAGTGCAGCGGGAGTGGATACGCAGTATTTT. Translation: CASSAAGVDTQYF. This chain links TRBV19 with TRBJ2-3, with TRBD2 matching 8 bases. The trim removed 5 bases at V and 6 bases at J, leaving 4 bases unmatched. The germline V gene encodes CDR1 LNHDA and CDR2 SQIVND (reference sequence). The CDR3 is 13 residues long.

V and J are TRBV28 and TRBJ2-7; 8 nucleotides match TRBD2. This CDR3 region has 15 residues. Per germline, CDR1 MDHEN and CDR2 SYDVKM. The V and J ends lost 6 bases and 4 bases, in that order; junction bases with no gene match: 11. This CDR3 is CASRGSAGGRYEQYF. DNA of the CDR3: TGTGCCAGCAGGGGCTCGGCGGGAGGCCGTTACGAGCAGTACTTC.

The chain joins TRBV18 to TRBJ2-7; 7 bases agree with TRBD1. This CDR3 region has 14 residues. Trimming took 0 bases from V and 2 from J; bases not matched to a gene: 1. CDR1 and CDR2 (germline): KGHSH, LQKENI. The CDR3 spells CASSPPGQTYEQYF. The CDR3 DNA is TGTGCCAGCTCACCACCGGGACAGACCTACGAGCAGTACTTC.

The chain combines TRBV7-9 with TRBJ2-6; the D gene is possibly TRBD1 (5 bases). Germline lookup yields CDR1 SEHNR and CDR2 FQNEAQ (reference sequence). The CDR3 spans 16 residues. Trimming left V 1 base short and J 7 bases short, with 14 bases between. Here the CDR3 reads CASSLGQPLGANVLTF. Written as DNA, the CDR3 is TGTGCCAGCAGCTTAGGACAGCCTCTGGGCGCCAACGTCCTGACTTTC.

This clone was picked up a small number of times. The chain combines TRBV4-1 with TRBJ1-2; D is unclear. Germline V gene data show CDR1 as MGHRA and CDR2 as YSYEKL. Trimming took 0 bases from V and 7 from J, leaving 12 bases between them. The CDR3 sequence is 14 residues long. The CDR3 sequence is CASSQDVQPLGYTF. CDR3 nucleotide sequence: TGCGCCAGCAGCCAAGATGTGCAGCCCCTTGGCTACACCTTC.

The V gene is TRBV19, the J gene TRBJ1-1; 7 positions agree with TRBD1. The V and J ends lost 6 bases and 4 bases, in that order; junction bases with no gene match: 11. CDR1 is LNHDA and CDR2 is SQIVND in the germline V gene (reference sequence). There are 15 residues in the CDR3. CDR3 nucleotides: TGTGCCAGTAGAATTACCACAGGGGAGGTCACTGAAGCTTTCTTT. Translating gives CASRITTGEVTEAFF. Supplemented by reference TRBV19 and TRBJ1-1, the full variable domain reads DGGITQSPKYLFRKEGQNVTLSCEQNLNHDAMYWYRQDPGQGLRLIYYSQIVNDFQKGDIAEGYSVSREKKESFPLTVTSAQKNPTAFYLCASRITTGEVTEAFFGQGTRLTVV.

This clone was found once. The CDR3 region has the DNA TGTGCCAGTAAAGACTACGAGCAGTACTTC. Its protein product is CASKDYEQYF. This sequence joins TRBV4-2 and TRBJ2-7; D gene uncertain. Germline loops: CDR1 LGHNA, CDR2 YNFKEQ. Trimming removed 9 bases from V and 3 bases from J, with 6 bases in between. The CDR3 extends over 10 amino acids.

This clone appeared a few times. The J gene is TRBJ1-1, the V gene TRBV13, with 7 positions matching TRBD1. The V gene end was trimmed by 5 bases and the J gene end by 1 base; junction bases not matched to a gene: 7. The CDR3 runs 15 residues. Germline assignment: CDR1 PRHDT and CDR2 FYEKMQ (reference sequence). The CDR3 protein is CASSLRGQWNTEAFF. CDR3 nucleotides: TGTGCCAGCAGCCTCAGGGGACAGTGGAACACTGAAGCTTTCTTT.

V is TRBV10-3 and J is TRBJ1-4, with 8 positions matching TRBD1. This CDR3 is built from 14 residues. CDR1 is ENHRY, CDR2 SYGVKD, per germline. The V segment lost 4 bases and the J segment 7 bases; nucleotides outside the gene matches: 5. The CDR3 bases are TGTGCCATCAGTGGACAGGGGAAAGGTGAAAAACTGTTTTTT. Protein: CAISGQGKGEKLFF.